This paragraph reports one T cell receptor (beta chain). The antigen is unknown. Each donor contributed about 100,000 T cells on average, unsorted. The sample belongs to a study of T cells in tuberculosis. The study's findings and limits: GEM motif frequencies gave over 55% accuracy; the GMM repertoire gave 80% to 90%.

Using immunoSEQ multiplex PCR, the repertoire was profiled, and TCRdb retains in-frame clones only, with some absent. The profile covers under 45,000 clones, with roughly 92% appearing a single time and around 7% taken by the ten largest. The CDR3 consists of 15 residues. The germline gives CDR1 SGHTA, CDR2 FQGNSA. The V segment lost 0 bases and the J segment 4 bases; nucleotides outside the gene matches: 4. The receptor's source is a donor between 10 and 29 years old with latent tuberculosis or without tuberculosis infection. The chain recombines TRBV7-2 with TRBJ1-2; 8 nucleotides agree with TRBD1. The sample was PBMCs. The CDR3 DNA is TGTGCCAGCAGCTTAGCGCCTCAGGGGGCCTATGGCTACACCTTC. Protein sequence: CASSLAPQGAYGYTF. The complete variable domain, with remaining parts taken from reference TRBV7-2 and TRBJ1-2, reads GAGVSQSPSNKVTEKGKDVELRCDPISGHTALYWYRQSLGQGLEFLIYFQGNSAPDKSGLPSDRFSAERTGGSVSTLTIQRTQQEDSAVYLCASSLAPQGAYGYTFGSGTRLTVV.